This T cell receptor beta chain was identified during a study of OX40 agonist ivuxolimab in advanced cancers. Background on the study: Enrollees could have had prior anti-PD-1, anti-PD-L1 or anti-CTLA-4 therapy, which under 50% had received.

In germline, CDR1 is SGHNT, CDR2 YYREEE (reference sequence). The CDR3 loop spans 16 amino acids. The J segment lost 6 bases and the V segment lost 4 bases, leaving 9 bases of the junction unmatched. Clones were read by immunoSEQ multiplex PCR, and TCRdb kept only the in-frame ones, dropping some. The table lists roughly 45,000 clones, about 85% of them singletons, with about a fifth in the top ten. Material: CD4+ or CD8+ T cells sorted from blood, obtained in a trial of the OX40 agonist ivuxolimab. The chain joins TRBV5-4 to TRBJ2-2, with 10 bases lining up with TRBD1. The receptor was derived from an adult with an advanced solid tumor such as melanoma, head and neck, liver or kidney cancer. CDR3 residues: CASSNDRGRGAGELFF. CDR3 in DNA: TGTGCCAGCAGCAACGACAGGGGGCGCGGAGCCGGGGAGCTGTTTTTT.